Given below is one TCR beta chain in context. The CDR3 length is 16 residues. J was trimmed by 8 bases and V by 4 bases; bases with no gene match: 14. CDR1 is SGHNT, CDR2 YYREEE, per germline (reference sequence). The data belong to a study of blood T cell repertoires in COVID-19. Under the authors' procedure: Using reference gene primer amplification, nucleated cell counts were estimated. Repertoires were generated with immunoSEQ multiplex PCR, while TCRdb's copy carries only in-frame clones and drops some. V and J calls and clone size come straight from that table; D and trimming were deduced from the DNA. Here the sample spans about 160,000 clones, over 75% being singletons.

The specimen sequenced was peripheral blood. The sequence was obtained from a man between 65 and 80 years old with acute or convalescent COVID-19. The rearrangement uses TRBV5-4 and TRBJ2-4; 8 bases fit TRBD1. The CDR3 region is CASSPGTGISGDIQYF. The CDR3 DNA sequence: TGTGCCAGCAGCCCCGGGACAGGAATTTCAGGAGACATTCAGTACTTC.